These T cell receptor beta chains were read from a single sample in a study of cytomegalovirus exposure and HLA in healthy donors. Generated by immunoSEQ multiplex PCR, the TCRdb table keeps only in-frame clones and is missing some. The table includes under 250,000 clones, about nine tenths detected once. The sequenced sample was PBMCs. The receptors here all came from a woman between 18 and 30 years old in good health and CMV-seronegative. CDR3s include the opening cysteine and the closing phenylalanine or tryptophan. Each record gives: CDR3 protein, CDR3 DNA, clone size, D gene, V gene, J gene, CDR3 length. The D gene is left open where the match is weak. For some rows the clone size is stated as once, few or many, or as a class when expanded; others skip it.

CASSTWGLAGNEQFF	TGTGCCAGTAGTACGTGGGGACTAGCGGGCAATGAGCAGTTCTTC	.	TRBD2	TRBV19	TRBJ2-1	15
CASSYRDGRYEQYF	TGTGCCAGCAGTTATCGGGATGGGCGTTACGAGCAGTACTTC	.	.	TRBV6-5	TRBJ2-7	14
CASRHFPPSNQPQHF	TGTGCCAGCCGACACTTTCCCCCTAGCAATCAGCCCCAGCATTTT	.	.	TRBV21-1	TRBJ1-5	15
CAWSPPRGWGPEAFF	TGTGCCTGGAGTCCCCCCCGGGGATGGGGGCCTGAAGCTTTCTTT	.	.	TRBV30	TRBJ1-1	15
CASSGPGQGLRGQYF	TGTGCCAGCAGCGGTCCGGGACAGGGGCTAAGAGGGCAGTACTTC	.	TRBD1	TRBV25-1	TRBJ2-7	15
CAWSVLAGGPLDEQFF	TGTGCCTGGAGTGTACTAGCGGGAGGGCCGTTGGATGAGCAGTTCTTC	.	TRBD2	TRBV30	TRBJ2-1	16
CASSPWGENTGELFF	TGTGCCAGCTCACCATGGGGGGAGAACACCGGGGAGCTGTTTTTT	once	.	TRBV18	TRBJ2-2	15
CASSSLTGAGNTIYF	TGTGCCAGCAGTTCGCTGACAGGGGCCGGAAACACCATATATTTT	.	TRBD1	TRBV6-1	TRBJ1-3	15
CAWTTSVGLTGGTIYF	TGTGCCTGGACCACCTCGGTCGGTCTGACGGGGGGCACCATATATTTT	once	.	TRBV30	TRBJ1-3	16
CASSQDWRLAEYEQYF	TGTGCCAGCAGCCAAGATTGGCGACTAGCGGAATACGAGCAGTACTTC	.	TRBD2	TRBV4-2	TRBJ2-7	16
CASSTQGVLETQYF	TGTGCCAGCAGCACACAGGGTGTTCTGGAGACCCAGTACTTC	.	.	TRBV11-2	TRBJ2-5	14
CASSDPPGSEQYF	TGCGCCAGCAGTGACCCCCCCGGTTCCGAGCAGTACTTC	.	.	TRBV10-2	TRBJ2-7	13
CASSEGSGLWETQYF	TGTGCCAGCAGTGAAGGATCGGGACTGTGGGAGACCCAGTACTTC	.	.	TRBV6-1	TRBJ2-5	15
CASSPGTDTQYF	TGTGCCAGTAGTCCAGGCACAGATACGCAGTATTTT	.	.	TRBV19	TRBJ2-3	12
CASSPLPLTNGETQYF	TGTGCCAGCTCACCCCTTCCCCTGACAAACGGAGAGACCCAGTACTTC	.	.	TRBV18	TRBJ2-5	16
CASSPVGVTGGNIQYF	TGCGCCAGCAGCCCGGTGGGCGTAACAGGGGGAAACATTCAGTACTTC	.	TRBD1	TRBV5-1	TRBJ2-4	16
CASSLGGETSNQPQHF	TGTGCCAGCAGTTTGGGAGGGGAAACTAGCAATCAGCCCCAGCATTTT	.	.	TRBV28	TRBJ1-5	16
CASSLPREIRYF	TGCGCCAGCAGCTTGCCGCGGGAGATCCGTTACTTC	.	TRBD2	TRBV5-1	TRBJ2-5	12
CASSSGTEIFVGELFF	TGTGCCAGCAGTTCCGGGACAGAAATTTTTGTCGGGGAGCTGTTTTTT	once	TRBD1	TRBV28	TRBJ2-2	16
CASSVVSSASPLGGQFF	TGTGCCAGCAGCGTAGTCTCCTCGGCTAGCCCTTTAGGGGGCCAGTTCTTC	once	TRBD1	TRBV9	TRBJ2-1	17
CASSLSRTSGRNEQYF	TGTGCCAGCAGCTTAAGTCGGACTAGCGGGAGAAACGAGCAGTACTTC	once	TRBD2	TRBV5-4	TRBJ2-7	16